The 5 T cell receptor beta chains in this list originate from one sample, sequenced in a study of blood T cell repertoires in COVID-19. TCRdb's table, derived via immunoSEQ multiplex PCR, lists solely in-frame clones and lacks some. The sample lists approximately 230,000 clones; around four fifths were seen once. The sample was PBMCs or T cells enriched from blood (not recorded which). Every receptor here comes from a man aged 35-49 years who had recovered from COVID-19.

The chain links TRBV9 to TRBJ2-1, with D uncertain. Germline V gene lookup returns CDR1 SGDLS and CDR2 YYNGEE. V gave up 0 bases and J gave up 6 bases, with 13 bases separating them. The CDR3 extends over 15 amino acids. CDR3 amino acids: CASSVENGASNEQFF. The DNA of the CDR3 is TGTGCCAGCAGCGTAGAAAACGGCGCTAGCAATGAGCAGTTCTTC.

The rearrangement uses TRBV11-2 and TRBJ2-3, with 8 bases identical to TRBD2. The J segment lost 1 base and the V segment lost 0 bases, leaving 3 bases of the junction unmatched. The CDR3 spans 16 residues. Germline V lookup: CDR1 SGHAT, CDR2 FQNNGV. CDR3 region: CASSLDISGGTDTQYF. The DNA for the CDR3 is TGTGCCAGCAGCTTAGACATTAGCGGGGGCACAGATACGCAGTATTTT.

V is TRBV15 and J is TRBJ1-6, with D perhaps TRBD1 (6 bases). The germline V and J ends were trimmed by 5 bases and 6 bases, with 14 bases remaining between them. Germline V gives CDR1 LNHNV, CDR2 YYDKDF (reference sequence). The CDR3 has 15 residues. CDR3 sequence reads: CATSSRQGFNSPLHF. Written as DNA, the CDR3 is TGTGCCACCAGCTCACGCCAGGGGTTTAATTCACCCCTCCACTTT.

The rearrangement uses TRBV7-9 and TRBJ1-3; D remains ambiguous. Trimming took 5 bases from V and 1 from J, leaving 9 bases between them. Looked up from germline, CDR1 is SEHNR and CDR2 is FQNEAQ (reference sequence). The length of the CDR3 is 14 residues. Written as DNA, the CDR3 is TGTGCCAGCAGCCCTAAGAGATCTGGAAACACCATATATTTT. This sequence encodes CASSPKRSGNTIYF. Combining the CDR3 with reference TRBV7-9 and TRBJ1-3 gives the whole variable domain DTGVSQNPRHKITKRGQNVTFRCDPISEHNRLYWYRQTLGQGPEFLTYFQNEAQLEKSRLLSDRFSAERPKGSFSTLEIQRTEQGDSAMYLCASSPKRSGNTIYFGEGSWLTVV.

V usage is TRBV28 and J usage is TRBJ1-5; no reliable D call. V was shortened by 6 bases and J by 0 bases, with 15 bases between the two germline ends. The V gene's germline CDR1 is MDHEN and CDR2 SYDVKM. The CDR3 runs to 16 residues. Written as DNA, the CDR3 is TGTGCCAGCAGATCCAAAGAGGTCTATAGCAATCAGCCCCAGCATTTT. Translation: CASRSKEVYSNQPQHF.